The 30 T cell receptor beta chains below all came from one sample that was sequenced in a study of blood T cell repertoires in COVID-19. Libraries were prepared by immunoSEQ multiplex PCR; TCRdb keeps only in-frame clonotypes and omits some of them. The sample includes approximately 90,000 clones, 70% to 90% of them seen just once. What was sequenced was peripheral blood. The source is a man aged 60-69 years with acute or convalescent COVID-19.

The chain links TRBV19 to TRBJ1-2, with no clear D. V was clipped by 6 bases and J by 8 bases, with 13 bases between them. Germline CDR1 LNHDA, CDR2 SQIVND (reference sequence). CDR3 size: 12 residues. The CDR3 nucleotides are TGTGCCAGTAGCGGGTCAGAGGCCGGCTACACCTTC. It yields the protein CASSGSEAGYTF.

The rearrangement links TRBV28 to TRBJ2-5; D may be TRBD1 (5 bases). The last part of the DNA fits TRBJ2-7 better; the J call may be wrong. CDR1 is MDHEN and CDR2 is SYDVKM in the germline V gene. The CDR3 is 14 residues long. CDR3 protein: CASSLSQGANEQYF. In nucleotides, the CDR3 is TGTGCCAGCAGTTTAAGCCAGGGCGCGAACGAGCAGTACTTC.

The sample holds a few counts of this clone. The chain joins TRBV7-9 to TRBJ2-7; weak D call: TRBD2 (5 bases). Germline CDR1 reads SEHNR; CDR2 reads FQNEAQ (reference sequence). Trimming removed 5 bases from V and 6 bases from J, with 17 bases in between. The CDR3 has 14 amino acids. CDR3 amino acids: CASSRLEERREQYF. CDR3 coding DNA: TGTGCCAGCAGCCGATTGGAGGAGCGGCGCGAGCAGTACTTC. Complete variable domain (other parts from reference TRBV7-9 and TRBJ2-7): DTGVSQNPRHKITKRGQNVTFRCDPISEHNRLYWYRQTLGQGPEFLTYFQNEAQLEKSRLLSDRFSAERPKGSFSTLEIQRTEQGDSAMYLCASSRLEERREQYFGPGTRLTVT.

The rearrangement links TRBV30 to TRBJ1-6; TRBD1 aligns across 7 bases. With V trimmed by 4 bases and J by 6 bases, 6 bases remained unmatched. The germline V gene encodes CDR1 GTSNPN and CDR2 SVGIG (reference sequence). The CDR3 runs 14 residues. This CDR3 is CAWTRDRINSPLHF. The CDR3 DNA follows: TGTGCCTGGACCCGGGACAGAATTAATTCACCCCTCCACTTT.

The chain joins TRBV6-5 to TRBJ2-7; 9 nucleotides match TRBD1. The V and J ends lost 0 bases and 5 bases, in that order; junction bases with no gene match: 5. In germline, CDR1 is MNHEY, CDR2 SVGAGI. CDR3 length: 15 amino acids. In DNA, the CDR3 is TGTGCCAGCAGTTACTCAGGGACAGGGTATGACGAGCAGTACTTC. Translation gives CASSYSGTGYDEQYF.

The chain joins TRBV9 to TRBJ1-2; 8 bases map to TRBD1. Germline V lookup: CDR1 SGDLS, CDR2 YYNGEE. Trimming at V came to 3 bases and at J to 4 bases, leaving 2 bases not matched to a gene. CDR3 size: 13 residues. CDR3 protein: CASSEGTGYGYTF. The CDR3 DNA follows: TGTGCCAGCAGCGAAGGGACAGGCTATGGCTACACCTTC. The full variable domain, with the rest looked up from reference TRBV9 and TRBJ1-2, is DSGVTQTPKHLITATGQRVTLRCSPRSGDLSVYWYQQSLDQGLQFLIQYYNGEERAKGNILERFSAQQFPDLHSELNLSSLELGDSALYFCASSEGTGYGYTFGSGTRLTVV.

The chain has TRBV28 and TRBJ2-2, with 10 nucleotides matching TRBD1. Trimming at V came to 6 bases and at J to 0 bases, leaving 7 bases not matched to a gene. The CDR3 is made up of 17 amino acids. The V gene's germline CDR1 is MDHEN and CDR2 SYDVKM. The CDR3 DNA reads TGTGCCAGCAGCGAGACAGGGGGCAAGCCGAACACCGGGGAGCTGTTTTTT. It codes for CASSETGGKPNTGELFF.

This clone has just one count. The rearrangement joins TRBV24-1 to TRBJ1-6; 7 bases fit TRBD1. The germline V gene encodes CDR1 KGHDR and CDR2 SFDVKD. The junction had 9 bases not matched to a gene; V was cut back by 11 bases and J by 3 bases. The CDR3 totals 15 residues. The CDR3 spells CAIVDRALYNSPLHF. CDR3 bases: TGTGCCATCGTTGACAGGGCCCTCTATAATTCACCCCTCCACTTT.

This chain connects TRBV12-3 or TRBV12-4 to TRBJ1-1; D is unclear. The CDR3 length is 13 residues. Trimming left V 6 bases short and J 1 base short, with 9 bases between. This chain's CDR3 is CASSSDTNTEAFF. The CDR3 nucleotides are TGTGCCAGCAGCTCTGACACGAACACTGAAGCTTTCTTT.

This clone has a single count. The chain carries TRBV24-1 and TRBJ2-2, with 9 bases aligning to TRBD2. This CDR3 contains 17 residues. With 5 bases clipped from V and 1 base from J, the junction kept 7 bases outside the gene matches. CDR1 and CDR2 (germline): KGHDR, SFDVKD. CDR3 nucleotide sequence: TGTGCCACCAGTGTTCCGGGACTAGCAGAGAACACCGGGGAGCTGTTTTTT. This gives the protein CATSVPGLAENTGELFF.

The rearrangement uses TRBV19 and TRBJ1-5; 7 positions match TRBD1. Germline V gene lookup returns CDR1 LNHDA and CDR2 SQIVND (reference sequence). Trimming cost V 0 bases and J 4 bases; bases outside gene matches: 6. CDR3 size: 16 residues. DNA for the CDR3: TGTGCCAGTAGTATAGACCTGGGACAGCCGAATCAGCCCCAGCATTTT. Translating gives CASSIDLGQPNQPQHF.

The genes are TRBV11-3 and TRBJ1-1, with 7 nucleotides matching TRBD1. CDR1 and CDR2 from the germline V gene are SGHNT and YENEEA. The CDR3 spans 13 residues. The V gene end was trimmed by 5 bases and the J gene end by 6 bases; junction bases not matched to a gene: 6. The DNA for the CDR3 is TGTGCCAGCAGCCAAACAGGGGATTCTGAAGCTTTCTTT. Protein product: CASSQTGDSEAFF.

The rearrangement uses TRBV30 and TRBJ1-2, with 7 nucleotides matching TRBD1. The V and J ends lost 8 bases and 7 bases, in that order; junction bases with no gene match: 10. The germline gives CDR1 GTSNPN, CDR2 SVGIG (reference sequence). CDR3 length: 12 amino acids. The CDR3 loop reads CAGTARGVGYTF. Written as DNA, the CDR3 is TGTGCCGGGACAGCCCGGGGGGTTGGCTACACCTTC.

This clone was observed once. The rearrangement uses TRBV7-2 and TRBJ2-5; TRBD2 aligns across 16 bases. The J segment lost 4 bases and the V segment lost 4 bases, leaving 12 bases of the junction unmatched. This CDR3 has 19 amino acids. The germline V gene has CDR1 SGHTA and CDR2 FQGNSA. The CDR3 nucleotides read TGTGCCAGCAGCTACGGGACTAGCGGGGGGGCGGTTAGGGCAGAGACCCAGTACTTC. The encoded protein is CASSYGTSGGAVRAETQYF.

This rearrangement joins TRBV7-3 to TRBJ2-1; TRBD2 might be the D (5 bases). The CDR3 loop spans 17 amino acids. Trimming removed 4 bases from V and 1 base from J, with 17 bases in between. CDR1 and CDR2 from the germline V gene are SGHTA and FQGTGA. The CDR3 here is CASSSHAGVGSYNEQFF. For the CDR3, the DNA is TGTGCCAGCAGCTCACACGCCGGGGTAGGATCCTACAATGAGCAGTTCTTC.

The CDR3 DNA sequence: TGTGCCAGTAGGGCAGGGGGCTTGAACACTGAAGCTTTCTTT. This sequence encodes CASRAGGLNTEAFF. This chain uses TRBV19 with TRBJ1-1; 8 nucleotides match TRBD1. The CDR3 is made up of 14 amino acids. V was clipped by 6 bases and J by 0 bases; unmatched bases: 3. The V gene's germline CDR1 is LNHDA and CDR2 SQIVND (reference sequence). Together with reference TRBV19 and TRBJ1-1, the CDR3 gives the full variable domain: DGGITQSPKYLFRKEGQNVTLSCEQNLNHDAMYWYRQDPGQGLRLIYYSQIVNDFQKGDIAEGYSVSREKKESFPLTVTSAQKNPTAFYLCASRAGGLNTEAFFGQGTRLTVV.

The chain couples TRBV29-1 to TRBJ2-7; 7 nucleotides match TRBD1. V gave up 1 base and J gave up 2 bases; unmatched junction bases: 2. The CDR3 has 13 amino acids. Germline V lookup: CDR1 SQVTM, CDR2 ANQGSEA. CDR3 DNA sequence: TGCAGCGTTGAAGGGACAGGAGCCTACGAGCAGTACTTC. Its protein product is CSVEGTGAYEQYF.

The CDR3 DNA is TGTGCCAGCAGCAAGGTTTTGAGAGGCGGGAGGGCCTCGTGGGATACGCAGTATTTT. Encoded protein: CASSKVLRGGRASWDTQYF. The V and J genes are TRBV21-1 and TRBJ2-3; the table's D call, TRBD2, has no DNA check behind it. TRBV21-1 is reported as a pseudogene. This CDR3 has 19 residues.

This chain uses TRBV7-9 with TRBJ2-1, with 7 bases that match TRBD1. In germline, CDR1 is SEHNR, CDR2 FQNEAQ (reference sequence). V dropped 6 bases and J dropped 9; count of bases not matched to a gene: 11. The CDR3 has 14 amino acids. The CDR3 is CASRITTGVAEQFF. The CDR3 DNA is TGTGCCAGCAGAATCACCACAGGGGTTGCTGAGCAGTTCTTC.

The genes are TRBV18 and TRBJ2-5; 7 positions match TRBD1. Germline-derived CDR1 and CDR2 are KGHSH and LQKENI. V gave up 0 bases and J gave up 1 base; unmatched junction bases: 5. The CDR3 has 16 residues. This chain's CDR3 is CASSPPGQSFQETQYF. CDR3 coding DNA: TGTGCCAGCTCACCACCGGGACAGTCTTTCCAAGAGACCCAGTACTTC.

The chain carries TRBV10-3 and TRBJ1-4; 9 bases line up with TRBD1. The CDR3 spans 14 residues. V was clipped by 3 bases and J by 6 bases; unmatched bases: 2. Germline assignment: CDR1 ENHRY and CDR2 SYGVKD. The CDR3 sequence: CAISDGQGYEKLFF. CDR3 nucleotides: TGTGCCATCAGTGATGGACAGGGGTATGAAAAACTGTTTTTT.

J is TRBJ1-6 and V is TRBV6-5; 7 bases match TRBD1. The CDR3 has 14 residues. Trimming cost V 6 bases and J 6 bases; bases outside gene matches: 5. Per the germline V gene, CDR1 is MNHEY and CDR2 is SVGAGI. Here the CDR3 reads CASSWRDSNSPLHF. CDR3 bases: TGTGCCAGCAGCTGGCGGGACAGTAATTCACCCCTCCACTTT.

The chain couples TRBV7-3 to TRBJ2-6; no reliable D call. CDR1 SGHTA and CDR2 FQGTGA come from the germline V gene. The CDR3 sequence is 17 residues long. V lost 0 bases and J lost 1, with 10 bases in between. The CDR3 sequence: CASSLTSSVSGANVLTF. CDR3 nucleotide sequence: TGTGCCAGCAGCTTAACGTCCTCGGTTTCTGGGGCCAACGTCCTGACTTTC.

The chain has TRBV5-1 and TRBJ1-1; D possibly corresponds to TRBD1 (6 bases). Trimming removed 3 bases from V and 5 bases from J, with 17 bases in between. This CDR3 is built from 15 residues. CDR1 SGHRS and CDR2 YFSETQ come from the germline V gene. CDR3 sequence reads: CASSSIGGVGTEAFF. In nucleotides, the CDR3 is TGCGCCAGCAGCTCCATAGGGGGGGTGGGGACTGAAGCTTTCTTT.

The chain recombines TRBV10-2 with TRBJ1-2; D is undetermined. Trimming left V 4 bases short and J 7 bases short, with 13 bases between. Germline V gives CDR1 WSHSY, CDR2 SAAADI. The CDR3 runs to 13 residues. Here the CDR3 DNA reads TGCGCCAGCAGTGTAGGAGAAGCTACTGGCTACACCTTC. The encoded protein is CASSVGEATGYTF.

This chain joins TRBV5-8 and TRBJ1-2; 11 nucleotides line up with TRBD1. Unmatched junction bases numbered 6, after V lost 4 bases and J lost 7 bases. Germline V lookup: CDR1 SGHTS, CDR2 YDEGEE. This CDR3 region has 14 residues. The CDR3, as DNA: TGTGCCAGCAGCCTCGGACAGGGGGCGTTTGGCTACACCTTC. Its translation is CASSLGQGAFGYTF.

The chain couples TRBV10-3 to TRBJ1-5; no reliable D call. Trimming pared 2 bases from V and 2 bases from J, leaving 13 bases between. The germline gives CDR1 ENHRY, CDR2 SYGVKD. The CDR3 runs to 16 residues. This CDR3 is CAISEGGVDGNQPQHF. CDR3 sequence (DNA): TGTGCCATCAGTGAGGGCGGGGTGGATGGCAATCAGCCCCAGCATTTT.

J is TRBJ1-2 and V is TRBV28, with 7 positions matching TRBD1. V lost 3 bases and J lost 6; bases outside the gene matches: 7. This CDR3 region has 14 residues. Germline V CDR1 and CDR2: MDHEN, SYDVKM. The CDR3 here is CASSFLGRGNGYTF. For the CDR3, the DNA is TGTGCCAGCAGTTTTCTGGGCAGGGGGAATGGCTACACCTTC.

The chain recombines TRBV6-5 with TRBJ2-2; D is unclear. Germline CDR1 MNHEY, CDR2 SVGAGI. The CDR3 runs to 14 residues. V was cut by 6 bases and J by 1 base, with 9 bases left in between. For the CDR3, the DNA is TGTGCCAGCAGGCTCGGAGAGAACACCGGGGAGCTGTTTTTT. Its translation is CASRLGENTGELFF.

The DNA of the CDR3 is TGTGCCAGCAGCACTACTCCTGGGAGTGAAGCTTTCTTT. Protein: CASSTTPGSEAFF. This chain joins TRBV13 and TRBJ1-1; no clear D gene. CDR1 is PRHDT and CDR2 is FYEKMQ in the germline V gene (reference sequence). Deletions cut 5 bases from V and 7 bases from J, with 14 bases between. The CDR3 is 13 residues long.